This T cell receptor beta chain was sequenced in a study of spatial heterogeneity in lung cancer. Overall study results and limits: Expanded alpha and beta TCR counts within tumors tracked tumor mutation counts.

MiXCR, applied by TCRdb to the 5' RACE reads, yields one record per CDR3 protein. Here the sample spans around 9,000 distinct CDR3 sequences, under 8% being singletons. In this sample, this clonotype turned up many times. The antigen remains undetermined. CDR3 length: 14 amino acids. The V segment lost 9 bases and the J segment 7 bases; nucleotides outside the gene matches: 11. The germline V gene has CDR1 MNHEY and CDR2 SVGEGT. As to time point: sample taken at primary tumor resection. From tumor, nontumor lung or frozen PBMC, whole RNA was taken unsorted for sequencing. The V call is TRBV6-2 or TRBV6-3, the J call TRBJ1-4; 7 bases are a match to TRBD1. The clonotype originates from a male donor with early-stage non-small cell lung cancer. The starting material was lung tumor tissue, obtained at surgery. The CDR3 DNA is TGTGCCAGTGGGCCCGGGACAGTAACTGAAAAACTGTTTTTT. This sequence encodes CASGPGTVTEKLFF.